This is a list of T cell receptor beta chains from one sample in a study of blood T cell repertoires in COVID-19. Data came from immunoSEQ multiplex PCR; TCRdb stores just in-frame clones and leaves some out. The sample shows 300,000 to 450,000 clones, 88% of them seen only once. The sequenced material came from PBMCs or T cells enriched from blood (not recorded which). These receptors all stem from a woman aged 25-40 years who had been exposed to COVID-19. CDR3s include the opening cysteine and the closing phenylalanine or tryptophan. D genes are given only for firm matches. The size entry is marked missing in some rows and otherwise reads once, few, many or a size class.

CDR3 length: 17; D gene: .; V gene: TRBV5-1; J gene: TRBJ2-3; clone size: many; CDR3 DNA: TGCGCCAGCAGCTGCGACCTCAGGGGTGAGGGCACAGATACGCAGTATTTT; CDR3 protein: CASSCDLRGEGTDTQYF
CDR3 length: 16; D gene: .; V gene: TRBV5-1; J gene: TRBJ2-4; clone size: .; CDR3 DNA: TGCGCCAGCAGCCCCTGGACGCTGGGGGGATCAAGCATTCAGTACTTC; CDR3 protein: CASSPWTLGGSSIQYF
CDR3 length: 12; D gene: TRBD1; V gene: TRBV10-2; J gene: TRBJ2-7; clone size: .; CDR3 DNA: TGCGCCAGCAGCAGAAACAGGGGCGAGCAGTACTTC; CDR3 protein: CASSRNRGEQYF
CDR3 length: 13; D gene: .; V gene: TRBV7-9; J gene: TRBJ1-5; clone size: .; CDR3 DNA: TGTGCCAGCAGCTCAAACCAGGGTCAGCCCCAGCATTTT; CDR3 protein: CASSSNQGQPQHF
CDR3 length: 11; D gene: .; V gene: TRBV28; J gene: TRBJ2-7; clone size: once; CDR3 DNA: TGTGCCAGCACGAGGGTCCACGAGCAGTACTTC; CDR3 protein: CASTRVHEQYF
CDR3 length: 16; D gene: TRBD1; V gene: TRBV7-3; J gene: TRBJ1-5; clone size: .; CDR3 DNA: TGTGCCAGCAGCCCGGACAGGGGACGGAGCAATCAGCCCCAGCATTTT; CDR3 protein: CASSPDRGRSNQPQHF
CDR3 length: 16; D gene: TRBD2; V gene: TRBV11-2; J gene: TRBJ2-7; clone size: .; CDR3 DNA: TGTGCCAGCAGCTTTTCGCTAGCGGGGAACTCCTACGAGCAGTACTTC; CDR3 protein: CASSFSLAGNSYEQYF
CDR3 length: 16; D gene: TRBD2; V gene: TRBV28; J gene: TRBJ2-1; clone size: .; CDR3 DNA: TGTGCCAGCAGTCCACTAGCGGGAGCGAGGTACAATGAGCAGTTCTTC; CDR3 protein: CASSPLAGARYNEQFF
CDR3 length: 14; D gene: .; V gene: TRBV24-1; J gene: TRBJ2-5; clone size: .; CDR3 DNA: TGTGCCACCAGTGGTCAGGGACTTAAAGAGACCCAGTACTTC; CDR3 protein: CATSGQGLKETQYF
CDR3 length: 14; D gene: .; V gene: TRBV2; J gene: TRBJ1-5; clone size: .; CDR3 DNA: TGTGCCAGCAGTGATGGGCAGGCGAATCAGCCCCAGCATTTT; CDR3 protein: CASSDGQANQPQHF
CDR3 length: 16; D gene: .; V gene: TRBV5-1; J gene: TRBJ1-1; clone size: .; CDR3 DNA: TGCGCCAGCAGATTCGGATTCGACAGGTCCAACACTGAAGCTTTCTTT; CDR3 protein: CASRFGFDRSNTEAFF
CDR3 length: 15; D gene: .; V gene: TRBV19; J gene: TRBJ2-7; clone size: .; CDR3 DNA: TGTGCCAGTAGTTGGGCGACAGGAAGCTCCTACGAGCAGTACTTC; CDR3 protein: CASSWATGSSYEQYF
CDR3 length: 15; D gene: TRBD1; V gene: TRBV27; J gene: TRBJ2-7; clone size: .; CDR3 DNA: TGTGCCAGCAGTTTAAGTGGGACAGGGGTTGTTGAGCAGTACTTC; CDR3 protein: CASSLSGTGVVEQYF
CDR3 length: 13; D gene: .; V gene: TRBV29-1; J gene: TRBJ2-5; clone size: .; CDR3 DNA: TGCAGCGTTGGGGGGCAACGCCAAGAGACCCAGTACTTC; CDR3 protein: CSVGGQRQETQYF
CDR3 length: 15; D gene: TRBD2; V gene: TRBV29-1; J gene: TRBJ2-1; clone size: .; CDR3 DNA: TGCAGCGTAGTCGGATCTAGCGGGAGTTCGGATGAGCAGTTCTTC; CDR3 protein: CSVVGSSGSSDEQFF
CDR3 length: 17; D gene: TRBD2; V gene: TRBV19; J gene: TRBJ2-2; clone size: .; CDR3 DNA: TGTGCCAGTAGTTCGCTAGCGGGAGCCGCGAACACCGGGGAGCTGTTTTTT; CDR3 protein: CASSSLAGAANTGELFF
CDR3 length: 14; D gene: TRBD1; V gene: TRBV10-1; J gene: TRBJ2-1; clone size: .; CDR3 DNA: TGCGCCAGCAGCTTCAGGGGGCTCTACAATGAGCAGTTCTTC; CDR3 protein: CASSFRGLYNEQFF
CDR3 length: 13; D gene: .; V gene: TRBV12-3/TRBV12-4; J gene: TRBJ1-4; clone size: .; CDR3 DNA: TGTGCCAGCAGCCCTGACAGAAATGAAAAACTGTTTTTT; CDR3 protein: CASSPDRNEKLFF
CDR3 length: 14; D gene: TRBD1; V gene: TRBV27; J gene: TRBJ1-5; clone size: few; CDR3 DNA: TGTGCCAGCAGTTCCCGGGACAGTAATCAGCCCCAGCATTTT; CDR3 protein: CASSSRDSNQPQHF
CDR3 length: 15; D gene: TRBD1; V gene: TRBV9; J gene: TRBJ2-2; clone size: .; CDR3 DNA: TGTGCCAGCAGCCCTCGGGACAGGGGCGCCGGGGAGCTGTTTTTT; CDR3 protein: CASSPRDRGAGELFF
CDR3 length: 17; D gene: TRBD1; V gene: TRBV25-1; J gene: TRBJ2-6; clone size: .; CDR3 DNA: TGTGCCAGCAGTGAATATGAAGGGGGCCGTGGGGCCAACGTCCTGACTTTC; CDR3 protein: CASSEYEGGRGANVLTF
CDR3 length: 13; D gene: TRBD1; V gene: TRBV14; J gene: TRBJ2-7; clone size: .; CDR3 DNA: TGTGCCAGCCCCGGGACAGGAGCCTACGAGCAGTACTTC; CDR3 protein: CASPGTGAYEQYF
CDR3 length: 14; D gene: TRBD1; V gene: TRBV4-1; J gene: TRBJ1-2; clone size: .; CDR3 DNA: TGCGCCAGCAGCCCCGGTGACAGGGAGTATGGCTACACCTTC; CDR3 protein: CASSPGDREYGYTF
CDR3 length: 13; D gene: .; V gene: TRBV25-1; J gene: TRBJ2-7; clone size: few; CDR3 DNA: TGTGCCAGCAGTGGCCGGAGGGGCTACGAGCAGTACTTC; CDR3 protein: CASSGRRGYEQYF
CDR3 length: 15; D gene: .; V gene: TRBV20-1; J gene: TRBJ2-7; clone size: .; CDR3 DNA: TGCAGTGCTAGTTCCGATAGGGATCGGGGGATCGAGCAGTACTTC; CDR3 protein: CSASSDRDRGIEQYF
CDR3 length: 13; D gene: .; V gene: TRBV19; J gene: TRBJ1-2; clone size: once; CDR3 DNA: TGTGCCAGTATGGCGGGAGGGGAATATGGCTACACCTTC; CDR3 protein: CASMAGGEYGYTF
CDR3 length: 17; D gene: .; V gene: TRBV3-1/TRBV3-2; J gene: TRBJ1-2; clone size: once; CDR3 DNA: TGTGCCAGCAGCCAAGATTTTGGCACAGGGCAAAACTATGGCTACACCTTC; CDR3 protein: CASSQDFGTGQNYGYTF
CDR3 length: 15; D gene: .; V gene: TRBV28; J gene: TRBJ1-3; clone size: .; CDR3 DNA: TGTGCCAGCAGTTTTTCTCCCCGCTCTGGAAACACCATATATTTT; CDR3 protein: CASSFSPRSGNTIYF
CDR3 length: 15; D gene: TRBD1; V gene: TRBV5-1; J gene: TRBJ1-4; clone size: .; CDR3 DNA: TGCGCCAGCAGCCCCCGGGGACAGGGCAGGGAAAAACTGTTTTTT; CDR3 protein: CASSPRGQGREKLFF
CDR3 length: 14; D gene: TRBD1; V gene: TRBV28; J gene: TRBJ1-5; clone size: .; CDR3 DNA: TGTGCCAGCAGTAGGACAGGGAGCAATCAGCCCCAGCATTTT; CDR3 protein: CASSRTGSNQPQHF
CDR3 length: 15; D gene: TRBD2; V gene: TRBV6-5; J gene: TRBJ2-7; clone size: .; CDR3 DNA: TGTGCCAGCAGTTACTCGTCTAGCGGGAGGGCCGGGCAGTACTTC; CDR3 protein: CASSYSSSGRAGQYF
CDR3 length: 15; D gene: .; V gene: TRBV7-2; J gene: TRBJ2-7; clone size: .; CDR3 DNA: TGTGCCAGCAGCTTAGTGAGAGGGAACTCCTACGAGCAGTACTTC; CDR3 protein: CASSLVRGNSYEQYF
CDR3 length: 11; D gene: .; V gene: TRBV19; J gene: TRBJ1-2; clone size: .; CDR3 DNA: TGTGCCAGTAGCCTACAGGGAGGCTACACCTTC; CDR3 protein: CASSLQGGYTF
CDR3 length: 16; D gene: TRBD1; V gene: TRBV12-5; J gene: TRBJ2-1; clone size: .; CDR3 DNA: TGTGCTAGTGGTTTCAATCTCGGGACAGGGGGGGGTGAGCAGTTCTTC; CDR3 protein: CASGFNLGTGGGEQFF
CDR3 length: 15; D gene: TRBD2; V gene: TRBV7-9; J gene: TRBJ2-7; clone size: once; CDR3 DNA: TGTGCCAGCAGCTTAGTTGGCGGGAGCTTCCACGAGCAGTACTTC; CDR3 protein: CASSLVGGSFHEQYF
CDR3 length: 16; D gene: TRBD2; V gene: TRBV5-4; J gene: TRBJ2-7; clone size: .; CDR3 DNA: TGTGCCAGCAGCTTGGCGCCCAGCGGGAGCTCCTACGAGCAGTACTTC; CDR3 protein: CASSLAPSGSSYEQYF
CDR3 length: 13; D gene: .; V gene: TRBV2; J gene: TRBJ2-7; clone size: .; CDR3 DNA: TGTGCCAGCCGTCCCGGAGTCCCCTACGAGCAGTACTTC; CDR3 protein: CASRPGVPYEQYF
CDR3 length: 16; D gene: TRBD2; V gene: TRBV5-1; J gene: TRBJ2-2; clone size: few; CDR3 DNA: TGCGCCAGCAGCTTGTGGGAGGGCTGGAACACCGGGGAGCTGTTTTTT; CDR3 protein: CASSLWEGWNTGELFF
CDR3 length: 16; D gene: .; V gene: TRBV5-1; J gene: TRBJ1-6; clone size: .; CDR3 DNA: TGCGCCAGCAGCTTTCGGGGGGTTTCCTATAATTCACCCCTCCACTTT; CDR3 protein: CASSFRGVSYNSPLHF
CDR3 length: 14; D gene: TRBD2; V gene: TRBV28; J gene: TRBJ2-7; clone size: .; CDR3 DNA: TGTGCCAGCAGTCCACTGGCGGGAGGCTACGAGCAGTACTTC; CDR3 protein: CASSPLAGGYEQYF
CDR3 length: 16; D gene: .; V gene: TRBV28; J gene: TRBJ2-5; clone size: .; CDR3 DNA: TGTGCCAGCAGTTTGAGGTTACCGGGAAAACAAGAGACCCAGTACTTC; CDR3 protein: CASSLRLPGKQETQYF
CDR3 length: 18; D gene: TRBD2; V gene: TRBV7-2; J gene: TRBJ2-1; clone size: .; CDR3 DNA: TGTGCCAGCAGCTTAGGGGCGGGAGGGATTGCAGGGGACAATGAGCAGTTCTTC; CDR3 protein: CASSLGAGGIAGDNEQFF